This T cell receptor (beta chain) originates from a study of tumor-infiltrating lymphocytes in primary liver carcinoma. Across the study: Donors had hepatocellular carcinoma or combined HCC and intrahepatic cholangiocarcinoma. Findings and caveats of the study: Tumor region pairs outstripped tumor-adjacent and tumor-blood pairs in overlap. When set against blood, tumors had a significantly higher top-250-clone fraction (p = 0.039).

RNA was extracted from whole blood without cell sorting, alongside germline DNA. A note on this clonotype: Its specificity is not known. A read error is likely, as this CDR3 ends without the conserved phenylalanine or tryptophan.

The CDR3 runs 16 residues. V trimming: 1 base; J trimming: 0 bases; junction bases outside the gene matches: 6. Looked up from germline, CDR1 is SGHAT and CDR2 is FQNNGV. Production of TCR beta cDNA used roughly 500 ng total RNA together with a constant-region primer. Libraries of TCR beta came from three nested multiplex PCR rounds with slightly modified ARM-PCR. PCR rounds one and two used TRBV1-TRBV30 forward primers with a C-beta reverse primer for around 9 cycles each. MiXCR was run by TCRdb on the multiplex PCR reads, yielding one entry per CDR3 protein. The sample contains about 180,000 distinct CDR3 sequences, about 60% of which appear only once.

This chain links TRBV11-2 with TRBJ2-7; 7 nucleotides align to TRBD2. Sequences were obtained from peripheral blood. The origin of this receptor is a middle-aged man with primary liver carcinoma and hepatitis B virus infection. Here the CDR3 DNA reads TGTGCCAGCAGCTTAGCACCTAGCGGACGCTCCTACGAGCAGTACATC. This encodes CASSLAPSGRSYEQYI.